This TCR beta chain was retrieved from a study of cytomegalovirus exposure and HLA in healthy donors. PCR involved 60 Vbeta and 13 Jbeta primers. Only in-frame clones appear in the TCRdb table, and some are missing; sequencing was by immunoSEQ multiplex PCR. The table has tens of thousands of clones, 70% to 80% seen once. The CDR3 consists of 14 residues. Germline CDR1 is SGHRS and CDR2 is YFSETQ. V shed 4 bases and J shed 0 bases, with 8 bases lying between them. The chain recombines TRBV5-1 with TRBJ1-3, with D tentatively TRBD1 (6 bases). The clonotype comes from a woman aged 55-70 years in good health and CMV-seropositive. Sequencing was performed on PBMCs. In DNA, the CDR3 is TGCGCCAGCAGCCAGACAGGCTCTGGAAACACCATATATTTT. It is translated as CASSQTGSGNTIYF.